This T cell receptor beta chain was documented in a study of read filtering for tumor transcriptome and immune sequencing. Overall study: By R-ISS, stages I, II and III held about 8, 16 and 7 patients.

This clonotype was detected many times. Its antigen is undetermined. Just one base apart from a much larger clone, this may be a read error. Molecular barcoded adaptors covering alpha/delta and beta/gamma chains were used on approximately 440 ng RNA. TCRdb re-called the reads with MiXCR, one entry per CDR3 protein. Of approximately 150,000 distinct CDR3 sequences in the sample, over 10% were seen once. Study observations and caveats: Around 80% of IR-seq clonotypes had a single read, yet these held about 3.5% of reads. Sorted CD138-negative bone marrow cells were not purified T cells. IR-seq and RNA-seq agreed better without single-read clonotypes.

The CDR3 contains 13 residues. Trimming pared 5 bases from V and 8 bases from J, leaving 16 bases between. The germline gives CDR1 SQVTM, CDR2 ANQGSEA. The clonotype comes from a donor at least 40 years old with multiple myeloma. V and J are TRBV29-1 and TRBJ2-1; D uncertain. The specimen sequenced was a population of CD138-negative cells sorted from bone marrow. CDR3 DNA sequence: TGCAGCGTTTCAATCCACCGCCCCGATGAGCAGTTCTTC. This encodes CSVSIHRPDEQFF.